One sample yielded the 7 T cell receptor beta chains listed below, sequenced in a study of shared clonotypes between healthy human individuals. TCRdb's table, derived via immunoSEQ multiplex PCR, lists solely in-frame clones and lacks some. The repertoire consists of about 2.3 million clones, with around 93% occurring once and the leading ten covering approximately 0.4%. Sequenced sample: naive CD4+ T cells from PBMCs. The sample's subset: CD45RA+ positively selected. These receptors came from a man aged 18-30 years in good health. Some clones in this sample may be carry-over from other donors' samples.

V and J are TRBV27 and TRBJ2-3; 10 bases are a match to TRBD1. The trim removed 4 bases at V and 3 bases at J, leaving 7 bases unmatched. CDR1 is MNHEY, CDR2 SMNVEV, per germline (reference sequence). This CDR3 region has 16 residues. The CDR3 reads CASSSDDRGRTDTQYF. DNA for the CDR3: TGTGCCAGCAGTTCCGACGACAGGGGGCGTACAGATACGCAGTATTTT.

This chain links TRBV11-2 with TRBJ2-5; 8 nucleotides match TRBD1. The germline V gene has CDR1 SGHAT and CDR2 FQNNGV. The CDR3 has 13 residues. V was pared by 5 bases and J by 5 bases, with 4 bases of the junction left unmatched. The CDR3 bases are TGTGCCAGCAGCGCGGACAGGGTGGAGACCCAGTACTTC. Translating it yields CASSADRVETQYF.

As DNA, the CDR3 is TGCGCCAGCAGTCAGTTCTTGGACAGGGCTGGCTACACCTTC. This translates into CASSQFLDRAGYTF. This rearrangement joins TRBV23-1 to TRBJ1-2; TRBD1 agrees at 8 bases. TRBV23-1 falls under the ORF class, with uncertain function. The V gene end was trimmed by 3 bases and the J gene end by 7 bases; junction bases not matched to a gene: 7. The CDR3 loop spans 14 amino acids.

The chain employs TRBV28 and TRBJ2-4; D gene uncertain. CDR3 length equals 19 residues. V was clipped by 5 bases and J by 0 bases, with 23 bases between them. Germline CDR1 reads MDHEN; CDR2 reads SYDVKM. The CDR3 region is CASSLEASGRPLAKNIQYF. Written as DNA, the CDR3 is TGTGCCAGCAGTCTAGAGGCCTCAGGACGACCACTAGCCAAAAACATTCAGTACTTC.

This chain links TRBV4-3 with TRBJ2-3; no clear D. Per the germline V gene, CDR1 is LGHNA and CDR2 is YSLEER. The CDR3 is 15 amino acids. Trimming shortened V by 0 bases and J by 0 bases, and 7 bases separated the two germline ends. The CDR3 DNA reads as TGCGCCAGCAGCCAAGATGCGCCTAGCACAGATACGCAGTATTTT. Its translation is CASSQDAPSTDTQYF.

This clone is a singleton in its sample. The genes are TRBV6-1 and TRBJ1-1; 9 nucleotides match TRBD1. With 3 bases clipped from V and 3 bases from J, the junction kept 2 bases outside the gene matches. CDR1 is MNHNS and CDR2 is SASEGT in the germline V gene. This CDR3 is 14 amino acids long. The CDR3 nucleotides read TGTGCCAGCAGTGAGAGGGACAGGGACACTGAAGCTTTCTTT. The encoded protein is CASSERDRDTEAFF.

The rearrangement joins TRBV4-2 to TRBJ2-6; a weak D match, TRBD1 (6 bases). V was cut by 1 base and J by 0 bases, with 13 bases left in between. Germline CDR1 and CDR2: LGHNA and YNFKEQ. The CDR3 runs to 18 residues. CDR3 DNA: TGTGCCAGCAGCCAAGGCCCAGGGGATAACTCTGGGGCCAACGTCCTGACTTTC. Its protein is CASSQGPGDNSGANVLTF.